This TCR beta chain was captured by sequencing in a study of T cells after yellow fever vaccination. Study-wide context: When fractions had low cell numbers, they were prepared with SMART-Seq v4 Ultra Low Input. General observations from the study: Only a small proportion of the clonotypes turned up in both the CD4 and the CD8 compartments, likely arising from convergent recombination. Weaker, the secondary response had a peak occurring faster, on day 5 versus 15.

Germline CDR1 is DFQATT and CDR2 is SNEGSKA (reference sequence). V trimming: 0 bases; J trimming: 6 bases; junction bases outside the gene matches: 7. The CDR3 has 15 residues. They built TCR cDNA with 5'RACE template switching, a step that put in a universal primer site and UMIs. TCRdb reanalysed the 5' RACE reads using MiXCR and keeps one entry per CDR3 protein. The sample records roughly 500,000 distinct CDR3 sequences, about 19% being singletons. In the case of this clonotype: Its specificity is not known.

The receptor comes from a man aged 30-40 years who received the YFV17D yellow fever vaccine. This sample comprised PBMCs, obtained 15 days after the yellow fever booster vaccination. V usage is TRBV20-1 and J usage is TRBJ2-2, with 7 bases that match TRBD2. The DNA of the CDR3 is TGCAGTGCTAGAGATTCGTCCGGGGGGTCCGGGGAGCTGTTTTTT. It yields the protein CSARDSSGGSGELFF.